The clone carrying this T cell receptor (beta chain) was detected ten times or more. The antigen remains undetermined. The record originates from a study of Graves' ophthalmopathy and Graves' hyperthyroidism. General study findings and limits: Using a 13-signature model, the authors split ophthalmopathy from stable hyperthyroidism, with 85% to 90% sensitivity and 81.08% specificity.

From RNA, the CDR3 regions of TCR beta chains were amplified and sequenced. An initial RT-PCR round employing HTBI primers preceded a second-round multiplex PCR. TCRdb processed the multiplex PCR reads anew with MiXCR; each CDR3 protein has one entry. The sample consists of about 480,000 distinct CDR3 sequences, 14% of them appearing once. The sample consisted of blood. The origin of this receptor is a woman in her thirties with Graves' ophthalmopathy.

The CDR3 nucleotides are TGCAGCGTTGTACGCGGGACTAGCTTGGAGACCCAGTACTTC. This encodes CSVVRGTSLETQYF. The rearrangement joins TRBV29-1 to TRBJ2-5; 9 positions match TRBD2. Per the germline V gene, CDR1 is SQVTM and CDR2 is ANQGSEA. Trimming at V came to 4 bases and at J to 5 bases, leaving 8 bases not matched to a gene. The length of the CDR3 is 14 residues.